The rows below give T cell receptor beta chains drawn from one sample of a study of blood T cells in healthy people across ages. TCRdb independently ran MiXCR on the 5' RACE reads; one entry per CDR3 protein. The sample contains around 790,000 distinct CDR3 sequences, 44% of which appear only once. The sequenced sample consisted of blood. The receptor source for this set is a man in his sixties in good health. Each CDR3 is given with its conserved first and last residue. D genes are given only for firm matches. Not all rows give a size; the values are once, few, many and, for expanded clones, a class.

CDR3 DNA,CDR3 protein,V gene,J gene,clone size,D gene
TGTGCCAGCAGCTTAGTTCAGGGGGCCCACACAGATACGCAGTATTTT,CASSLVQGAHTDTQYF,TRBV7-9,TRBJ2-3,many,TRBD1
TGTGCCAGCAGCCAAGATCAGGGACAGAAGTTCTTC,CASSQDQGQKFF,TRBV3-1,TRBJ2-1,NA,TRBD1
TGTGCCAGCAGTCCCCCGGGCGGTAGAGGCTACGAGCAGTACTTC,CASSPPGGRGYEQYF,TRBV12-3/TRBV12-4,TRBJ2-7,few,NA
TGCGCCAGCAGCCAAAACGTCGGCAGGGTCCGATCACCCCTCCACTTT,CASSQNVGRVRSPLHF,TRBV4-3,TRBJ1-6,once,NA
TGTGCCAGCAGAATGACAGGGGGCTCGTCTAACTATGGCTACACCTTC,CASRMTGGSSNYGYTF,TRBV12-3/TRBV12-4,TRBJ1-2,NA,TRBD1
TGTGCCAGCAGCTTACTGGGACACACTGAAGCTTTCTTT,CASSLLGHTEAFF,TRBV7-2,TRBJ1-1,NA,NA
TGTGCCAGCAGCTTAGCAAGCGGGGGACTATACAATGAGCAGTTCTTC,CASSLASGGLYNEQFF,TRBV11-2,TRBJ2-1,NA,TRBD2
TGCAGTGCATCGGGACAATCCTACGAGCAGTACTTC,CSASGQSYEQYF,TRBV20-1,TRBJ2-7,many,NA
TGTGCCAGCAGCTCAGACTTAGCGGGGGCGTATAACAATGAGCAGTTCTTC,CASSSDLAGAYNNEQFF,TRBV13,TRBJ2-1,few,TRBD2
TGTGCCAGCAGCCCGGGTCTGGATTTGAGCGAGCAGTACTTC,CASSPGLDLSEQYF,TRBV5-5,TRBJ2-7,few,NA
TGTGCCAGCAAATCCAGGCGGTCCACAGGGAGATACGAGCAGTACTTC,CASKSRRSTGRYEQYF,TRBV28,TRBJ2-7,NA,NA
TGCAGCGCTGACGGGGCCCGGGACGGCTACACCTTC,CSADGARDGYTF,TRBV29-1,TRBJ1-2,NA,NA
TGTGCCAGCAGCCCTAACGCGGGAGGGACAATTGGTACTGGGCGCAATGAGCAGTTCTTC,CASSPNAGGTIGTGRNEQFF,TRBV7-9,TRBJ2-1,NA,TRBD2
TGCAGTGCTACGGGACAGGAACTTGAAAAACTGTTTTTT,CSATGQELEKLFF,TRBV20-1,TRBJ1-4,NA,TRBD1
TGCGCCAGCAGCCGAGACAGGGCCAATGAGCAGTTCTTC,CASSRDRANEQFF,TRBV5-1,TRBJ2-1,many,TRBD1
TGTGCCAGCAGCTTAGGGGGCGGGGGGGCTTACAATGAGCAGTTCTTC,CASSLGGGGAYNEQFF,TRBV7-2,TRBJ2-1,NA,TRBD2
TGTGCCAGCGGAAGGGGGCAGGGGCGTTTCACCGGGGAGCTGTTTTTT,CASGRGQGRFTGELFF,TRBV6-2/TRBV6-3,TRBJ2-2,NA,TRBD1
TGCGCCAGCAGCTCGTGGACAGAGAACACCGGGGAGCTGTTTTTT,CASSSWTENTGELFF,TRBV5-1,TRBJ2-2,NA,NA
TGTGCCAGCAGTCCCCGGGCCACGGTCCGCTACGAGCAGTACTTC,CASSPRATVRYEQYF,TRBV6-1,TRBJ2-7,NA,NA
TGCAGTGCTAGACCCCGGGACAGGCCGTACGAGCAGTACTTC,CSARPRDRPYEQYF,TRBV20-1,TRBJ2-7,NA,TRBD1
TGCGCCAGCAGCTTTACGTCTAGCGGGAGAATTGATACGCAGTATTTT,CASSFTSSGRIDTQYF,TRBV5-1,TRBJ2-3,once,TRBD2
TGTGCCAGCAGCCCGGGCCCTTGGGCAGCTTTCTTT,CASSPGPWAAFF,TRBV7-9,TRBJ1-1,NA,NA
TGTGCCAGCAGTGAGTATGGGGACAGGGAACCCCAGCATTTT,CASSEYGDREPQHF,TRBV25-1,TRBJ1-5,NA,TRBD1
TGCAGTGCTAGAGATTCGGGTCTAGCGCGCACAGATACGCAGTATTTT,CSARDSGLARTDTQYF,TRBV20-1,TRBJ2-3,NA,NA
TGCAGTGCCCCGTGGGTTGCCAAAAACATTCAGTACTTC,CSAPWVAKNIQYF,TRBV20-1,TRBJ2-4,NA,NA
TGTGCCAGCAGTCCAAATAGGGGGGTCCAAGAGACCCAGTACTTC,CASSPNRGVQETQYF,TRBV27,TRBJ2-5,NA,NA
TGTGCCAGCAGTTACAGACAGCCCCTCGATGGCTACACCTTC,CASSYRQPLDGYTF,TRBV6-2/TRBV6-3,TRBJ1-2,NA,NA
TGTGCCAGCAGCTTACTAGCGGGGACCCAGTACTTC,CASSLLAGTQYF,TRBV7-2,TRBJ2-5,few,TRBD2
TGTGCCAGCAGTCCCGGGACTAGGTATGGCTACACCTTC,CASSPGTRYGYTF,TRBV28,TRBJ1-2,few,NA
TGCAGTGCTCCTCCCTCGGGACTCACGGGGGGGATGCGAGAGACCCAGTACTTC,CSAPPSGLTGGMRETQYF,TRBV20-1,TRBJ2-5,NA,TRBD2
TGTGCCAGCAGCTTAGACGAGGGGGAGTACAATGAGCAGTTCTTC,CASSLDEGEYNEQFF,TRBV11-2,TRBJ2-1,few,NA
TGTGCCAGCCGAGGGCAGGGTTTGGCCGGGGAGCTGTTTTTT,CASRGQGLAGELFF,TRBV11-3,TRBJ2-2,NA,NA
TGTGCCAGCAGTGAATCTGAGGGGATGGGAAACATTCAGTACTTC,CASSESEGMGNIQYF,TRBV25-1,TRBJ2-4,NA,NA
TGCAGTGCTAGGGGTGACAGGAGAGAGACCCAGTACTTC,CSARGDRRETQYF,TRBV20-1,TRBJ2-5,NA,NA
TGCAGTGCTACCCGTAGCAATCAGCCCCAGCATTTT,CSATRSNQPQHF,TRBV20-1,TRBJ1-5,NA,NA
TGTGCCAGTAGTACGATGGAGCGGACAATCCTAGGGGAGCAGTACTTC,CASSTMERTILGEQYF,TRBV19,TRBJ2-7,NA,NA
TGTGCCGTCGCCTTTGAGGGCTACGAGCAGTACTTC,CAVAFEGYEQYF,TRBV2,TRBJ2-7,few,NA
TGTGCCACCAGGGGGACAGGGGACAATCAGCCCCAGCATTTT,CATRGTGDNQPQHF,TRBV15,TRBJ1-5,NA,TRBD1
TGTGCCAGCAGACAAACCCGACAGGGTTGGCAAGAGACCCAGTACTTC,CASRQTRQGWQETQYF,TRBV6-2/TRBV6-3,TRBJ2-5,NA,TRBD1
TGTGCCACCAGCTCAGGGACAGTAAAAAACATTCAGTACTTC,CATSSGTVKNIQYF,TRBV15,TRBJ2-4,NA,TRBD1
TGTGCCAGCTCACCACCAGCCTCAATAACCTACAATGAGCAGTTCTTC,CASSPPASITYNEQFF,TRBV18,TRBJ2-1,few,NA
TGTGCCAGCAGCTTCCGAGGAGGGGCCGCGAACACCGGGGAGCTGTTTTTT,CASSFRGGAANTGELFF,TRBV7-3,TRBJ2-2,NA,NA
TGCAGTGCTCGCGGACGCACAGATACGCAGTATTTT,CSARGRTDTQYF,TRBV20-1,TRBJ2-3,NA,NA
TGTGCCAGCAGCCAAGGGAATCGGGGCTGCGGAAACATTCAGTACTTC,CASSQGNRGCGNIQYF,TRBV3-1,TRBJ2-4,NA,NA
TGTGCCAGCAGCTCCCTTGACAGGGGGCAATACGAGCAGTACTTC,CASSSLDRGQYEQYF,TRBV5-5,TRBJ2-7,few,TRBD1
TGTGCCTGGAGATTGGACAGGGGGTTTGGCGAGCAGTACTTC,CAWRLDRGFGEQYF,TRBV30,TRBJ2-7,once,TRBD1